A single sample gave rise to the 4 T cell receptor beta chains below, sequenced in a study of CD8 T cells in ankylosing spondylitis. Study outcomes and limitations: In ankylosing spondylitis blood, a motif of fewer than 10 highly homologous TCR beta variants appeared characteristic.

Their target antigens are unknown. TCRdb independently ran MiXCR on the 5' RACE reads; one entry per CDR3 protein. This table holds 670,000 or so distinct CDR3 sequences, about 20% found once. Sequencing input: blood, either unsorted or a sorted T cell fraction (not recorded which). The receptor source for this set is a male donor with ankylosing spondylitis.

This clonotype was seen at least ten times. This chain joins TRBV24-1 and TRBJ2-2, with TRBD1 matching over 10 bases. Germline trimming cut 4 bases from V and 5 bases from J; bases unmatched to any gene: 9. This CDR3 comprises 17 residues. From germline, CDR1 is KGHDR and CDR2 SFDVKD. The CDR3 region is CATSETPGTGVTGELFF. DNA of the CDR3: TGTGCCACCAGTGAAACCCCCGGGACAGGGGTGACCGGGGAGCTGTTTTTT.

This clonotype was observed at least ten times. This chain joins TRBV2 and TRBJ1-6; D might be TRBD1 (5 bases). The V end lost 6 bases, the J end lost 7 bases, and 10 bases lay between the germline ends. The CDR3 has 13 residues. Germline CDR1 SNHLY, CDR2 FYNNEI. CDR3 sequence (DNA): TGTGCCAGCAGATTGTCAGGGAATTCACCCCTCCACTTT. Protein: CASRLSGNSPLHF.

This clonotype has more than one count but fewer than ten. The chain combines TRBV12-3 or TRBV12-4 with TRBJ2-2; no clear D. V lost 5 bases to trimming and J lost 3 bases, with 19 bases between them. The CDR3 is made up of 17 amino acids. The CDR3 coding sequence is TGTGCCAGCAGTCCTACGACACATGATATTTACACCGGGGAGCTGTTTTTT. Protein product: CASSPTTHDIYTGELFF.

The table lists this clonotype with many counts. V gene TRBV20-1 combines with J gene TRBJ2-1; D gene unclear. In germline, CDR1 is DFQATT, CDR2 SNEGSKA (reference sequence). There are 17 residues in the CDR3. V gave up 0 bases and J gave up 0 bases, with 15 bases separating them. CDR3 DNA: TGCAGTGCTAGAGATTTGTGGACCCCGAGCTCCTACAATGAGCAGTTCTTC. Translating gives CSARDLWTPSSYNEQFF.